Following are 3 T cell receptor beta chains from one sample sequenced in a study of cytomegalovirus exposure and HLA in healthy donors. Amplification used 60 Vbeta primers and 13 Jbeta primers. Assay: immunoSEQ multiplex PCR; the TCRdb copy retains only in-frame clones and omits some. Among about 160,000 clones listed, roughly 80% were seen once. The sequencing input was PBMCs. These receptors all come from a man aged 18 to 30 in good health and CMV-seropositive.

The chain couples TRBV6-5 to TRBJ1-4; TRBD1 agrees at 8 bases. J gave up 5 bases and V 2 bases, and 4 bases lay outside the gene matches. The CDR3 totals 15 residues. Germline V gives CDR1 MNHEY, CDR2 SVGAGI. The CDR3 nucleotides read TGTGCCAGCAGTTACGATAACAGGGGGAATGAAAAACTGTTTTTT. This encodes CASSYDNRGNEKLFF.

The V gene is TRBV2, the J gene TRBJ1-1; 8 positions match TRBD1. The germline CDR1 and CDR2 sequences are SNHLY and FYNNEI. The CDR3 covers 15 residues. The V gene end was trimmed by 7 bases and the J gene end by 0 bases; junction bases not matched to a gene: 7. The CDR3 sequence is CASTRQGRMNTEAFF. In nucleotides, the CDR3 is TGTGCCAGCACCCGACAGGGGCGAATGAACACTGAAGCTTTCTTT.

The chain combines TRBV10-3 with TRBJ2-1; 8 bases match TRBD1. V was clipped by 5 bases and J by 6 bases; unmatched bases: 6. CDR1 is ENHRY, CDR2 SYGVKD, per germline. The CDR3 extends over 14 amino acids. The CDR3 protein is CAISPRTGFNEQFF. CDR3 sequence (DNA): TGTGCCATCAGTCCTCGGACAGGGTTCAATGAGCAGTTCTTC.